This T cell receptor (beta chain) was identified in a study of radiotherapy plus CTLA-4 blockade in lung cancer. In the study overall: Objective responses emerged in 15% to 20% of patients, and about 30% attained disease control. Notes on the study in general: Blood saw expansion of tumor-derived TCR clones after radiotherapy plus ipilimumab. The authors reported that early blood T cell clone dynamics, with interferon-beta, best predicted response.

The length of the CDR3 is 13 residues. The V end lost 9 bases, the J end lost 4 bases, and 13 bases lay between the germline ends. The germline CDR1 and CDR2 sequences are LGHNA and YNFKEQ. Data came from immunoSEQ multiplex PCR; TCRdb stores just in-frame clones and leaves some out. The table has 90,000 to 130,000 clones, roughly 80% seen once; the top ten hold around 3%. CTLA-4 blockade with ipilimumab, together with focal radiation, was given to patients with chemo-refractory metastatic non-small-cell lung cancer. Concerning this clone: Its cognate antigen is unknown.

The material sequenced was peripheral blood, taken from a patient treated with radiotherapy plus ipilimumab. The source of this sequence is a human donor with non-small cell lung cancer that progressed on radiotherapy plus ipilimumab. Some clones in this sample may be carry-over from other donors' samples. The rearrangement joins TRBV4-2 to TRBJ2-1; TRBD1 or TRBD2 may be the D gene (5 bases each). This chain's CDR3 is CAREDTTYNEQFF. In nucleotides, the CDR3 is TGTGCCAGGGAGGACACCACTTACAATGAGCAGTTCTTC.